The 4 T cell receptor beta chains reported below all come from one sample, sequenced in a study of T cells in Graves' hyperthyroidism and ophthalmopathy. Authors of the study amplified TCR beta CDR3 regions from RNA transcripts. Carried out on the TCR CDR3, a first-round RT-PCR used the HTBI primer set. A single record per CDR3 protein comes from TCRdb applying MiXCR to the multiplex PCR reads. The sample lists 550,000 to 800,000 distinct CDR3 sequences, roughly 17% seen once, with about a sixth in the top ten. The sequenced sample consisted of blood. The receptors here all came from a man over 45 with Graves' hyperthyroidism.

The CDR3 spells CAWSDRTGHGNTEAFF. The CDR3 DNA reads TGTGCCTGGAGCGACAGGACAGGGCATGGGAATACTGAAGCTTTCTTT. The V and J genes are TRBV30 and TRBJ1-1, with TRBD1 matching over 8 bases. This CDR3 comprises 16 residues. CDR1 is GTSNPN and CDR2 is SVGIG in the germline V gene (reference sequence). V trimming: 3 bases; J trimming: 5 bases; junction bases outside the gene matches: 14.

With regard to this clonotype: A read error may be the cause here, since a much bigger clone is one base away. J is TRBJ1-2 and V is TRBV20-1; perhaps TRBD1 as D (5 bases). Per the germline V gene, CDR1 is DFQATT and CDR2 is SNEGSKA (reference sequence). The length of the CDR3 is 13 residues. In DNA form, the CDR3 reads TGCAGTGCTATCGTCCAGGGAGGCTATCGCTACACCTTC. Translated: CSAIVQGGYRYTF.

This clonotype was observed a few times. The rearrangement links TRBV4-1 to TRBJ2-1; TRBD2 might be the D (6 bases). V was clipped by 6 bases and J by 7 bases, with 19 bases between them. Germline-derived CDR1 and CDR2 are MGHRA and YSYEKL. The CDR3 extends over 15 amino acids. CDR3 sequence: CASSRRALGKNEQFF. The DNA of the CDR3 is TGCGCCAGCAGTCGGAGGGCCCTCGGGAAGAATGAGCAGTTCTTC.

This clonotype has just a few counts. The rearrangement joins TRBV27 to TRBJ2-1; D not certain. V gave up 2 bases and J gave up 9 bases, with 8 bases separating them. Looked up from germline, CDR1 is MNHEY and CDR2 is SMNVEV (reference sequence). This CDR3 has 12 residues. The CDR3 DNA sequence: TGTGCCAGCAGTTTAACCCACGGTGAGCAGTTCTTC. Residues: CASSLTHGEQFF.